This entry describes one TCR beta chain. Its antigen is still unknown. An end of the junction does not agree with germline; a read error may underlie this. The data stem from a study of immune heterogeneity within non-small cell lung tumors. The overall study: Histology included 4 squamous cell carcinomas, under twelve non-squamous carcinomas and 1 unspecified tumor. Study findings and constraints: Individual patients' high-frequency T-cell receptor beta clonotypes were largely distinct from one another. Within each patient, tumor sites shared identical dominant CDR3 beta clonotypes and also held site-unique high-frequency clones.

The TCR beta CDR3 region underwent multiplex PCR amplification with 32 V and 13 J primers. From the multiplex PCR reads, TCRdb called clonotypes with MiXCR, one entry per CDR3 protein. The sample contains 4,600 or so distinct CDR3 sequences, approximately 35% of which appear only once. Samples each supplied around 580 ng of bulk tumor genomic DNA as template. Far-apart biopsies, several per primary tumor, were taken during surgery. Patients underwent curative surgery for untreated, newly diagnosed non-small cell lung cancer. Specimen: lung tumor tissue. This clonotype originated in a woman aged 45-59 years with non-small cell lung cancer.

The CDR3 DNA reads TGCCCCAGCAGCTTGGACCAGGGGTTTTGCTACACCTTC. Translating it yields CPSSLDQGFCYTF. The chain is built from TRBV5-1 and TRBJ1-2, with D possibly matching TRBD1 (6 bases). The CDR3 covers 13 residues. Germline CDR1 SGHRS, CDR2 YFSETQ.